A single sample is the source of the 15 T cell receptor beta chains below, sequenced in a study of OX40 agonist ivuxolimab in advanced cancers. This table comes from immunoSEQ multiplex PCR, and its TCRdb copy is limited to in-frame clones, with some not included. Counted here are 37,000 or so clones, approximately 82% occurring once; the ten biggest clones make up under 2%. This material consisted of CD4+ or CD8+ T cells sorted from blood, taken in a trial of the OX40 agonist ivuxolimab. The receptors here all came from an adult with an advanced solid tumor such as melanoma, head and neck, liver or kidney cancer.

This chain links TRBV2 with TRBJ1-2, with 7 bases identical to TRBD1. J gave up 1 base and V 7 bases, and 6 bases lay outside the gene matches. CDR3 length: 14 amino acids. The V gene's germline CDR1 is SNHLY and CDR2 FYNNEI. CDR3 DNA sequence: TGTGCCAGCAAAGAGGACAGGCTTAACTATGGCTACACCTTC. It translates to CASKEDRLNYGYTF.

The chain employs TRBV7-6 and TRBJ2-7; tentatively, D is TRBD1 (5 bases). The V gene lost 5 bases and the J gene lost 2 bases, with 13 bases spanning the gap. The CDR3 spans 14 residues. From germline, CDR1 is SGHVS and CDR2 FNYEAQ. In DNA form, the CDR3 reads TGTGCCAGCAGCCCACCGACAGCACCCTACGAGCAGTACTTC. It specifies CASSPPTAPYEQYF.

The chain links TRBV5-4 to TRBJ2-1; a possible D gene is TRBD2 (6 bases). The CDR3 is 17 residues long. CDR1 is SGHNT, CDR2 YYREEE, per germline (reference sequence). V was clipped by 3 bases and J by 0 bases, with 16 bases between them. CDR3 nucleotides: TGTGCCAGCAGCTCCCCACAGGCGGGGCTCTCCTACAATGAGCAGTTCTTC. This encodes CASSSPQAGLSYNEQFF.

The chain recombines TRBV7-8 with TRBJ1-1; weak D call: TRBD1 (6 bases). This CDR3 has 15 amino acids. V was pared by 1 base and J by 4 bases, with 13 bases between. Germline loops: CDR1 SGHVS, CDR2 FQNEAQ. CDR3 residues: CASSLEGGGGTEAFF. In DNA form, the CDR3 reads TGTGCCAGCAGCTTAGAAGGGGGGGGAGGCACTGAAGCTTTCTTT.

V is TRBV6-4 and J is TRBJ1-5; D is possibly TRBD1 (5 bases). V was cut by 4 bases and J by 7 bases, with 17 bases left in between. CDR1 is MRHNA, CDR2 SNTAGT, per germline. The CDR3 spans 15 residues. CDR3 region: CASSGLSGVGQPQHF. DNA of the CDR3: TGTGCCAGCAGTGGGCTTTCGGGGGTTGGACAGCCCCAGCATTTT.

The chain couples TRBV2 to TRBJ1-4; no definite D call. This CDR3 has 13 amino acids. CDR1 and CDR2 (germline): SNHLY, FYNNEI. Trimming cost V 4 bases and J 5 bases, with 8 bases left between them. CDR3 residues: CASSVRTNEKLFF. CDR3 coding DNA: TGTGCCAGCAGTGTACGGACGAATGAAAAACTGTTTTTT.

The chain recombines TRBV5-6 with TRBJ1-3; D is ambiguous. CDR1 is SGHDT, CDR2 YYEEEE, per germline. V lost 2 bases, J lost 2 bases, and 8 bases lay in between. The CDR3 totals 14 residues. CDR3 DNA: TGTGCCAGCAGCTTAGGGCTTCCTGGAAACACCATATATTTT. Residues: CASSLGLPGNTIYF.

This clone is medium-sized by share. The chain combines TRBV10-3 with TRBJ2-2, with D possibly being TRBD1 (6 bases). From germline, CDR1 is ENHRY and CDR2 SYGVKD. CDR3 size: 16 residues. The V gene lost 3 bases and the J gene lost 6 bases, with 17 bases spanning the gap. The CDR3 region is CAISDLGAGDPGELFF. The DNA of the CDR3 is TGTGCCATCAGTGATTTGGGGGCAGGGGATCCCGGGGAGCTGTTTTTT.

This clone was observed a single time. The chain employs TRBV6-6 and TRBJ2-3; possible D gene TRBD2, 7 bases. The CDR3 totals 15 residues. CDR1 and CDR2 (germline): MNHNY, SVGAGI (reference sequence). Trimming shortened V by 4 bases and J by 3 bases, and 14 bases separated the two germline ends. CDR3 protein: CASSFTGGGTDTQYF. The DNA of the CDR3 is TGTGCCAGCAGTTTTACGGGGGGCGGGACAGATACGCAGTATTTT.

The genes are TRBV9 and TRBJ2-1, with a possible D match to TRBD2 (5 bases). Germline CDR1 reads SGDLS; CDR2 reads YYNGEE. The CDR3 contains 12 residues. Between the trimmed V and J ends, which lost 0 bases and 10 bases, there was a span of 8 bases. CDR3 bases: TGTGCCAGCAGCGTAGAACCGGGAGAGCAGTTCTTC. Its translation: CASSVEPGEQFF.

The V and J genes are TRBV18 and TRBJ2-4; D remains unclear. This CDR3 region has 16 residues. Per the germline V gene, CDR1 is KGHSH and CDR2 is LQKENI. V was trimmed by 2 bases and J by 0 bases, leaving 11 bases between them. The CDR3 sequence: CASSPDSPVAKNIQYF. Written as DNA, the CDR3 is TGTGCCAGCTCACCAGACTCCCCTGTAGCCAAAAACATTCAGTACTTC.

Written as DNA, the CDR3 is TGTGCCAGCAGAAGAGAACAGGGGAACACCGGGGAGCTGTTTTTT. Translated: CASRREQGNTGELFF. The V and J genes are TRBV2 and TRBJ2-2; possibly TRBD1 for D (6 bases). This CDR3 has 15 amino acids. Per germline, CDR1 SNHLY and CDR2 FYNNEI. V gave up 6 bases and J gave up 1 base, with 12 bases separating them.

This chain uses TRBV4-1 with TRBJ2-1; a weak D match, TRBD1 (7 bases). This CDR3 is built from 17 residues. V lost 0 bases, J lost 1 base, and 13 bases lay in between. Germline V gene lookup returns CDR1 MGHRA and CDR2 YSYEKL. The CDR3 sequence is CASSQDMAGGSYNEQFF. The CDR3 DNA is TGCGCCAGCAGCCAAGATATGGCAGGGGGGTCCTACAATGAGCAGTTCTTC.

This clone was observed once. The rearrangement joins TRBV18 to TRBJ2-7; 11 nucleotides line up with TRBD2. The CDR3 covers 13 residues. The J segment lost 3 bases and the V segment lost 6 bases, leaving 1 base of the junction unmatched. The germline gives CDR1 KGHSH, CDR2 LQKENI. CDR3 in DNA: TGTGCCAGCTCCGGGACTAGCGGCTACGAGCAGTACTTC. It yields the protein CASSGTSGYEQYF.

The chain combines TRBV28 with TRBJ1-5; D may be TRBD1 (6 bases). V gave up 5 bases and J gave up 9 bases, with 14 bases separating them. The CDR3 consists of 13 residues. The germline CDR1 and CDR2 sequences are MDHEN and SYDVKM. This CDR3 is CASSNGQLGPQHF. CDR3 DNA: TGTGCCAGCAGTAACGGACAGCTTGGGCCCCAGCATTTT. The complete variable domain, with remaining parts taken from reference TRBV28 and TRBJ1-5, reads DVKVTQSSRYLVKRTGEKVFLECVQDMDHENMFWYRQDPGLGLRLIYFSYDVKMKEKGDIPEGYSVSREKKERFSLILESASTNQTSMYLCASSNGQLGPQHFGDGTRLSIL.